The 9 T cell receptor beta chains below were found in one sample sequenced in a study of breast tumors, draining lymph nodes, adjacent tissues. TCRdb reanalysed the multiplex PCR reads using MiXCR and keeps one entry per CDR3 protein. The table has 200,000 to 250,000 distinct CDR3 sequences, approximately 31% seen once. Samples came from axillary lymph nodes draining the breast cancer. Sequencing used axillary lymph node tissue. These receptor sequences come from a female donor with breast cancer. Some clones in this sample may be carry-over from other donors' samples.

This clonotype was seen only a few times. The chain has TRBV27 and TRBJ2-1, with TRBD1 matching 7 bases. The CDR3 extends over 15 amino acids. Germline values: CDR1 MNHEY, CDR2 SMNVEV (reference sequence). J lost 9 bases, V lost 4 bases, and 12 bases had no gene match. The CDR3 DNA reads TGTGCCAGCAGTTCCCCGGGACAGTGGGATGGTGAGCAGTTCTTC. Its protein product is CASSSPGQWDGEQFF.

This clonotype has ten or more counts. The chain uses TRBV7-9 and TRBJ1-2; D perhaps matches TRBD1 (5 bases). This CDR3 comprises 13 residues. Trimming cost V 4 bases and J 7 bases, with 13 bases left between them. CDR1 is SEHNR, CDR2 FQNEAQ, per germline (reference sequence). The chain's CDR3 is CASSSGDVSGYTF. In DNA form, the CDR3 reads TGTGCCAGCAGCTCGGGGGACGTCTCTGGCTACACCTTC.

This clonotype was found many times. J is TRBJ2-7 and V is TRBV6-6, with D perhaps matching TRBD1 (5 bases). Per germline, CDR1 MNHNY and CDR2 SVGAGI (reference sequence). There are 14 residues in the CDR3. V lost 5 bases, J lost 4 bases, and 15 bases lay in between. The DNA for the CDR3 is TGTGCCAGCAGTCTATTTAGACAGTTATACGAGCAGTACTTC. It codes for CASSLFRQLYEQYF.

This clonotype was seen at least ten times. V usage is TRBV20-1 and J usage is TRBJ2-7; no firm D call. CDR3 size: 13 residues. The ends were cut back, 1 base at V and 4 bases at J, with 11 bases in the middle. Germline lookup yields CDR1 DFQATT and CDR2 SNEGSKA (reference sequence). CDR3 DNA: TGCAGTGCTAGAGGTAGCATCAGGTACGAGCAGTACTTC. It is translated as CSARGSIRYEQYF.

The table lists this clonotype with many counts. V and J are TRBV7-6 and TRBJ2-3; 9 bases agree with TRBD2. The CDR3 is made up of 17 amino acids. Germline assignment: CDR1 SGHVS and CDR2 FNYEAQ. Germline trimming cut 3 bases from V and 9 bases from J; bases unmatched to any gene: 16. The CDR3 here is CASSLGRGRERWGTQYF. Here the CDR3 DNA reads TGTGCCAGCAGCTTGGGTCGCGGGAGGGAGCGGTGGGGGACGCAGTATTTT.

In its sample, this clonotype was seen once. Compared with germline, one end of the junction differs, possibly owing to a read error. The gene calls are TRBV7-9 and TRBJ2-6; 11 positions match TRBD2. This CDR3 spans 18 amino acids. Germline-derived CDR1 and CDR2 are SEHNR and FQNEAQ (reference sequence). CDR3 sequence reads: CASSRGTSGGSGANALTF. DNA for the CDR3: TGTGCCAGCAGCCGCGGGACTAGCGGAGGCTCTGGGGCCAACGCCCTGACTTTC.

This clonotype was detected many times. This may come from a read error, since a much larger clone is one base off. The chain joins TRBV6-6 to TRBJ1-6, with a possible D match to TRBD1 (5 bases). In germline, CDR1 is MNHNY, CDR2 SVGAGI (reference sequence). This CDR3 contains 15 residues. V was trimmed by 5 bases and J by 7 bases, leaving 15 bases between them. DNA of the CDR3: TGTGCCAGCAGTCACGGGCAGGGAGGGAATTCACCCCTCCACTTT. It yields the protein CASSHGQGGNSPLHF.

This clonotype occurred many times. The chain couples TRBV19 to TRBJ2-7; tentative D call: TRBD2 (6 bases). CDR1 and CDR2 (germline): LNHDA, SQIVND (reference sequence). This CDR3 has 15 residues. V was pared by 2 bases and J by 2 bases, with 13 bases between. CDR3 sequence: CASSIRGGNTYEQYF. CDR3 nucleotides: TGTGCCAGTAGTATACGGGGCGGGAATACCTACGAGCAGTACTTC.

With regard to this clonotype: Just one base apart from a much larger clone, this may be a read error. The chain employs TRBV20-1 and TRBJ1-1; 8 bases map to TRBD1. Looked up from germline, CDR1 is DFQATT and CDR2 is SNEGSKA (reference sequence). J lost 3 bases, V lost 2 bases, and 2 bases had no gene match. CDR3 length equals 13 residues. As DNA, the CDR3 is TGCAGTGCTAGATCGGGACAGGACACTGAAGCTTTCTTT. Translating gives CSARSGQDTEAFF.